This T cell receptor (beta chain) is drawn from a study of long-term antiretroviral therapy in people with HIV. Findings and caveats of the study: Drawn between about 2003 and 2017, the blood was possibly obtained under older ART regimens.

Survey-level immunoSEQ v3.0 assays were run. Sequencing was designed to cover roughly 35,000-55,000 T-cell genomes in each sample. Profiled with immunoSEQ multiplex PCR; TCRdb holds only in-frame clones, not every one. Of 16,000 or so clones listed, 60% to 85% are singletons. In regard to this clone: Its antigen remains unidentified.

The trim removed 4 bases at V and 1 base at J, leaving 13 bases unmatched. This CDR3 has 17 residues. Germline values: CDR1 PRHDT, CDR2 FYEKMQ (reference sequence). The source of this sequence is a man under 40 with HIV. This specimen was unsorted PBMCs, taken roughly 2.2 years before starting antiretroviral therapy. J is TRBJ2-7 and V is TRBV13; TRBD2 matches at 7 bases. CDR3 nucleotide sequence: TGTGCCAGCAGCTCAGGGTGGGGGGGATCAACGTCCTACGAGCAGTACTTC. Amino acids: CASSSGWGGSTSYEQYF. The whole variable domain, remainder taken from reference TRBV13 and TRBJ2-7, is AAGVIQSPRHLIKEKRETATLKCYPIPRHDTVYWYQQGPGQDPQFLISFYEKMQSDKGSIPDRFSAQQFSDYHSELNMSSLELGDSALYFCASSSGWGGSTSYEQYFGPGTRLTVT.